This TCR beta chain was recovered during a study of T cells in Graves' hyperthyroidism and ophthalmopathy. This clonotype was counted many times. Per germline, CDR1 KGHDR and CDR2 SFDVKD. The CDR3 loop spans 13 amino acids. Trimming took 3 bases from V and 0 from J, leaving 4 bases between them. RNA transcripts yielded amplified TCR beta CDR3 regions. The HTBI primer set was used in a first-round RT-PCR of the TCR CDR3. TCRdb called the multiplex PCR reads again in MiXCR, with one record for every CDR3 protein. The sample includes approximately 400,000 distinct CDR3 sequences, about a fifth of them seen just once.

This TCR derives from a woman under 30 with Graves' hyperthyroidism. V gene TRBV24-1 combines with J gene TRBJ1-2; D is ambiguous. The material sequenced was blood. Here the CDR3 DNA reads TGTGCCACCAGTGATCCTACTAACTATGGCTACACCTTC. Residues: CATSDPTNYGYTF.